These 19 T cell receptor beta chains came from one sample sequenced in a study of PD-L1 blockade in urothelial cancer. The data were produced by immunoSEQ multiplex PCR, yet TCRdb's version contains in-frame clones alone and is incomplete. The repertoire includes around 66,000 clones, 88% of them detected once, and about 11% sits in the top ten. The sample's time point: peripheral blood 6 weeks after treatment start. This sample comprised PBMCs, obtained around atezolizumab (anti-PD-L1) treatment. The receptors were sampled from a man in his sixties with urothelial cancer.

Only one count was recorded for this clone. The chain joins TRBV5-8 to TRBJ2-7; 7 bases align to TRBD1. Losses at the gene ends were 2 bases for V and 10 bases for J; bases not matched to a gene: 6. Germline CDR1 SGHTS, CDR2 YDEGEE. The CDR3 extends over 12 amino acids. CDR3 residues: CASSFDRVGQYF. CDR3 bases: TGTGCCAGCAGCTTCGACAGGGTGGGACAGTACTTC.

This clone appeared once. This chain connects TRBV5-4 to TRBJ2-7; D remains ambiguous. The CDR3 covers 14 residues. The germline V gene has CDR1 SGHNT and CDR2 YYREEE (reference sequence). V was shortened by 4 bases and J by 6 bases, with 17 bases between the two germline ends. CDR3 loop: CASSPPSSVGEQYF. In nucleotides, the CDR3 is TGTGCCAGCAGCCCACCCTCTTCGGTTGGCGAGCAGTACTTC. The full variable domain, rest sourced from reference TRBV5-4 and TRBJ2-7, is ETGVTQSPTHLIKTRGQQVTLRCSSQSGHNTVSWYQQALGQGPQFIFQYYREEENGRGNFPPRFSGLQFPNYSSELNVNALELDDSALYLCASSPPSSVGEQYFGPGTRLTVT.

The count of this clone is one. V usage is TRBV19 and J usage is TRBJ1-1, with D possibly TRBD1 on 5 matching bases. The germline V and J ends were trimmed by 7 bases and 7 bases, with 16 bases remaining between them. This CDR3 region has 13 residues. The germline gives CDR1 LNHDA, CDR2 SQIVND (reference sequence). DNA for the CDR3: TGTGCCAGTACCCTGGGGGGTGAGGGTGAAGCTTTCTTT. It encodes CASTLGGEGEAFF.

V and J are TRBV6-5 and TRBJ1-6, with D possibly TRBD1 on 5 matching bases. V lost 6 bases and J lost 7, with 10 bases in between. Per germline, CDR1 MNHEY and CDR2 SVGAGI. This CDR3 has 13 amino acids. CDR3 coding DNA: TGTGCCAGCAGGACGCAGGGAAATTCACCCCTCCACTTT. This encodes CASRTQGNSPLHF.

The CDR3 coding sequence is TGTGCCAGCAGTCGGACAGTTAACGGGGAAAAACTGTTTTTT. Translating gives CASSRTVNGEKLFF. This sequence joins TRBV5-4 and TRBJ1-4; D perhaps matches TRBD1 (6 bases). Trimming stripped 5 bases from V and 8 bases from J, with 16 bases between. The CDR3 runs 14 residues. In germline, CDR1 is SGHNT, CDR2 YYREEE (reference sequence).

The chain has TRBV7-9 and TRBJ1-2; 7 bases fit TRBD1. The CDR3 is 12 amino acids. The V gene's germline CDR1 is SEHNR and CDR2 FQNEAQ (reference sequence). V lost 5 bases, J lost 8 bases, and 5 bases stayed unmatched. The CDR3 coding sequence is TGTGCCAGCAGCCCTAACAGGGGCGGCTACACCTTC. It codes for CASSPNRGGYTF. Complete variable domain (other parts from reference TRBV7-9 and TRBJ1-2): DTGVSQNPRHKITKRGQNVTFRCDPISEHNRLYWYRQTLGQGPEFLTYFQNEAQLEKSRLLSDRFSAERPKGSFSTLEIQRTEQGDSAMYLCASSPNRGGYTFGSGTRLTVV.

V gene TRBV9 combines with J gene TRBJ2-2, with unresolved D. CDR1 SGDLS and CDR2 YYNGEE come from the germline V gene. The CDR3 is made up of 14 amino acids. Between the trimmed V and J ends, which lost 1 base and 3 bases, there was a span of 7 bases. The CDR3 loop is CASSVRTHTGELFF. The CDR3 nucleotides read TGTGCCAGCAGCGTACGAACTCACACCGGGGAGCTGTTTTTT.

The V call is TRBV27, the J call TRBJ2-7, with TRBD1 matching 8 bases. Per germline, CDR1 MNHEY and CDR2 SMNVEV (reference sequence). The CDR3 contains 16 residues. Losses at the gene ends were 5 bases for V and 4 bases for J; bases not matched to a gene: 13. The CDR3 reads CASSIWGAGGDYEQYF. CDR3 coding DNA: TGTGCCAGCAGTATCTGGGGTGCAGGGGGCGATTACGAGCAGTACTTC.

In nucleotides, the CDR3 is TGTGCCAGCAGCTTAGGGTTTTCGGCAGATACGCAGTATTTT. Protein: CASSLGFSADTQYF. The chain carries TRBV7-2 and TRBJ2-3; D is ambiguous. This CDR3 comprises 14 residues. In germline, CDR1 is SGHTA, CDR2 FQGNSA. Between the trimmed V and J ends, which lost 1 base and 4 bases, there was a span of 9 bases.

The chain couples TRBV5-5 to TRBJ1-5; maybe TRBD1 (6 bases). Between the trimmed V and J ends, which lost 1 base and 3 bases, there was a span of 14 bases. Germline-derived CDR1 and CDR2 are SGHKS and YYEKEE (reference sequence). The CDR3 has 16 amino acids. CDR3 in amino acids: CASSLMGGRHNQPQHF. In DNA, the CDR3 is TGTGCCAGCAGCTTGATGGGGGGGCGGCACAATCAGCCCCAGCATTTT.

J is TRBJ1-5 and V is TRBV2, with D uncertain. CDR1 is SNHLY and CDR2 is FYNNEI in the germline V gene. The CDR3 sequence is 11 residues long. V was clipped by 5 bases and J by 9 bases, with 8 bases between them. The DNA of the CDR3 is TGTGCCAGCAGTTTCTCGGGGCCCCAGCATTTT. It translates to CASSFSGPQHF.

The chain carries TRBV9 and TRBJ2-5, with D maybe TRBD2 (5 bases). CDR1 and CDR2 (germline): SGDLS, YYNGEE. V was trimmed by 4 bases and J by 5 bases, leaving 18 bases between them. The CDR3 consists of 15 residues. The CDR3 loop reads CASSPNWVASETQYF. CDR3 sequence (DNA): TGTGCCAGCAGCCCCAATTGGGTAGCGAGCGAGACCCAGTACTTC.

The CDR3: CASSPYRESTEAFF. The CDR3 DNA reads TGTGCCAGCAGCCCTTACAGGGAATCCACTGAAGCTTTCTTT. The chain joins TRBV7-9 to TRBJ1-1, with D possibly matching TRBD1 (6 bases). V was pared by 5 bases and J by 4 bases, with 14 bases between. The CDR3 spans 14 residues. Germline V gene sequence: CDR1 SEHNR, CDR2 FQNEAQ (reference sequence).

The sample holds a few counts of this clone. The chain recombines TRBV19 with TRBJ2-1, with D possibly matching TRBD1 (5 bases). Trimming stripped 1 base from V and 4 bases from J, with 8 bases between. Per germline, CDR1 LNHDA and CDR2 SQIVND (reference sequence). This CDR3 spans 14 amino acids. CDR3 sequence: CASSIGGLYNEQFF. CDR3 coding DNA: TGTGCCAGTAGTATAGGGGGCCTATACAATGAGCAGTTCTTC. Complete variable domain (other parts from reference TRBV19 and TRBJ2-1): DGGITQSPKYLFRKEGQNVTLSCEQNLNHDAMYWYRQDPGQGLRLIYYSQIVNDFQKGDIAEGYSVSREKKESFPLTVTSAQKNPTAFYLCASSIGGLYNEQFFGPGTRLTVL.

Written as DNA, the CDR3 is TGTGCCAGCAGCTCTTTCTTCGGACACGGCTCCTACGAGCAGTACTTC. Its protein is CASSSFFGHGSYEQYF. The chain has TRBV7-9 and TRBJ2-7, with a tentative D call TRBD1 (5 bases). Germline V gene sequence: CDR1 SEHNR, CDR2 FQNEAQ (reference sequence). The CDR3 spans 16 residues. The V end lost 4 bases, the J end lost 0 bases, and 16 bases lay between the germline ends.

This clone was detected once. CDR3: CASSPTGGGYNEQFF. CDR3 coding DNA: TGTGCCAGCAGCCCAACAGGGGGCGGGTACAATGAGCAGTTCTTC. The chain combines TRBV6-1 with TRBJ2-1, with TRBD1 identical over 9 bases. V lost 6 bases to trimming and J lost 4 bases; unmatched junction nucleotides: 7. Germline lookup yields CDR1 MNHNS and CDR2 SASEGT. This CDR3 region has 15 residues.

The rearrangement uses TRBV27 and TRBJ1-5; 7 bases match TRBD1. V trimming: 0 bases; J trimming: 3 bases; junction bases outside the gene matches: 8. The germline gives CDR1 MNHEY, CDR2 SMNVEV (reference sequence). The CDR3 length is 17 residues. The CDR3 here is CASSLSRGQTVNQPQHF. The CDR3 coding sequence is TGTGCCAGCAGTTTATCGAGGGGGCAGACGGTCAATCAGCCCCAGCATTTT.

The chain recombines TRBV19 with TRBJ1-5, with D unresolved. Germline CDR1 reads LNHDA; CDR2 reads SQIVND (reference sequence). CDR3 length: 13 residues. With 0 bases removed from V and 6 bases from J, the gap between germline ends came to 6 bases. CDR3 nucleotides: TGTGCCAGTAGTATAGATGGTAGTCAGCCCCAGCATTTT. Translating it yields CASSIDGSQPQHF.

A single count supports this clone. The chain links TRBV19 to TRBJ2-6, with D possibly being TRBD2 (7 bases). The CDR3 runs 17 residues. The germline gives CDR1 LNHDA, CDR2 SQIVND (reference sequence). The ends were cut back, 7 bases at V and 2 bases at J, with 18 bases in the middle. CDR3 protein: CASTPLGGGPGANVLTF. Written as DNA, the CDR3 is TGTGCCAGTACCCCCCTTGGGGGGGGGCCTGGGGCCAACGTCCTGACTTTC.